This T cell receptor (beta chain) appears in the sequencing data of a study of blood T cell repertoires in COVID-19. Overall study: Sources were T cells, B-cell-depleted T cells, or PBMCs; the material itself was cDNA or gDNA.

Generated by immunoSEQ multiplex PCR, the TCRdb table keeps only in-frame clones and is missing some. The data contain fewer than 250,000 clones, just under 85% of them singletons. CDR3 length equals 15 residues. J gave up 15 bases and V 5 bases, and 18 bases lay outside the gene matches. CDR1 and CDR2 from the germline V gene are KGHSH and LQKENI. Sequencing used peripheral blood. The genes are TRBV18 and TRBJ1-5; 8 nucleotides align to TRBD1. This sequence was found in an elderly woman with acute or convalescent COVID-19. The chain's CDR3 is CASSEVRQGLGGVHF. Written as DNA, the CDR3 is TGTGCCAGCTCAGAAGTTCGACAGGGGTTGGGAGGAGTGCATTTT.